Below are 23 T cell receptor beta chains sequenced from a single sample in a study of cytomegalovirus exposure and HLA in healthy donors. The PCR used 60 Vbeta and 13 Jbeta primers. This table comes from immunoSEQ multiplex PCR, and its TCRdb copy is limited to in-frame clones, with some not included. In all, the sample yields 65,000 to 95,000 clones. The source material was PBMCs. These receptors were collected from a female donor in good health and CMV-seropositive.

V gene TRBV7-2 combines with J gene TRBJ2-4; tentative D call: TRBD1 (7 bases). CDR1 is SGHTA, CDR2 FQGNSA, per germline. The CDR3 contains 17 residues. V lost 4 bases and J lost 8, with 24 bases in between. The CDR3 sequence: CASSSYRGGSESHIQYF. The CDR3, as DNA: TGTGCCAGCAGCTCATACAGGGGAGGTTCCGAATCGCACATTCAGTACTTC.

V and J are TRBV18 and TRBJ2-4; TRBD1 matches 7 bases. Germline V CDR1 and CDR2: KGHSH, LQKENI. The V and J ends lost 6 bases and 6 bases, in that order; junction bases with no gene match: 8. This CDR3 is 14 amino acids long. Here the CDR3 reads CASSSGTEGNIQYF. The CDR3 DNA sequence: TGTGCCAGCTCGTCCGGGACAGAGGGAAACATTCAGTACTTC.

The rearrangement uses TRBV5-8 and TRBJ1-2, with D possibly matching TRBD1 (5 bases). V was cut by 0 bases and J by 0 bases, with 9 bases left in between. CDR1 and CDR2 from the germline V gene are SGHTS and YDEGEE. CDR3 size: 15 residues. CDR3 region: CASSLGYRSNYGYTF. The DNA of the CDR3 is TGTGCCAGCAGCTTGGGATACAGGTCTAACTATGGCTACACCTTC.

The V gene is TRBV2, the J gene TRBJ1-2; the D gene is possibly TRBD1 (5 bases). The CDR3 runs to 14 residues. Deletions cut 5 bases from V and 2 bases from J, with 12 bases between. The germline V gene has CDR1 SNHLY and CDR2 FYNNEI. CDR3 nucleotides: TGTGCCAGCAGTCCTTTCACAGGAAACTATGGCTACACCTTC. Protein sequence: CASSPFTGNYGYTF.

DNA for the CDR3: TGTGCCAGCAGCCCGGTACAGGGGGCTTACACTGAAGCTTTCTTT. This translates into CASSPVQGAYTEAFF. This chain connects TRBV7-8 to TRBJ1-1, with 9 bases matching TRBD1. Germline V lookup: CDR1 SGHVS, CDR2 FQNEAQ. The CDR3 sequence is 15 residues long. V lost 5 bases to trimming and J lost 3 bases; unmatched junction nucleotides: 7.

V and J are TRBV7-6 and TRBJ2-2, with D uncertain. Trimming pared 3 bases from V and 7 bases from J, leaving 9 bases between. Germline assignment: CDR1 SGHVS and CDR2 FNYEAQ. This CDR3 comprises 13 residues. The CDR3 spells CASSFRLNGELFF. In DNA, the CDR3 is TGTGCCAGCAGCTTTAGACTCAACGGGGAGCTGTTTTTT.

The chain has TRBV20-1 and TRBJ2-3; D is unclear. The CDR3 length is 11 residues. CDR1 is DFQATT, CDR2 SNEGSKA, per germline (reference sequence). Trimming removed 5 bases from V and 4 bases from J, with 7 bases in between. The CDR3 nucleotides read TGCAGTGCTCTTCGGTCAGATACGCAGTATTTT. Protein sequence: CSALRSDTQYF.

The chain links TRBV7-2 to TRBJ2-5; a weak D match, TRBD1 (6 bases). CDR1 is SGHTA and CDR2 is FQGNSA in the germline V gene. The CDR3 contains 13 residues. Trimming took off 7 bases at V and 2 bases at J, with 11 bases between the two ends. Here the CDR3 DNA reads TGTGCCAGCAACCCCCAGGGGCAAGAGACCCAGTACTTC. Translating it yields CASNPQGQETQYF.

J is TRBJ2-1 and V is TRBV5-1; 8 bases agree with TRBD2. Trimming took 3 bases from V and 7 from J; bases not matched to a gene: 9. Germline CDR1 is SGHRS and CDR2 is YFSETQ. The CDR3 is 15 amino acids. CDR3 nucleotide sequence: TGCGCCAGCAGCTCCAGCGGGGGTACGGGGAATGAGCAGTTCTTC. Its protein product is CASSSSGGTGNEQFF.

Of note for this clone: Within the sample, other DNA sequences also encode this same CDR3. The genes are TRBV30 and TRBJ2-7; D perhaps matches TRBD1 (6 bases). This CDR3 is 12 amino acids long. The germline gives CDR1 GTSNPN, CDR2 SVGIG (reference sequence). Deletions cut 4 bases from V and 1 base from J, with 8 bases between. CDR3 nucleotide sequence: TGTGCCTGGAAGCAGGGGTCCTACGAGCAGTACTTC. It is translated as CAWKQGSYEQYF.

The chain couples TRBV30 to TRBJ1-1, with no clear D. The V end was cut by 0 bases, the J end by 1 base, with 6 bases between. This CDR3 contains 13 residues. Germline V gene data show CDR1 as GTSNPN and CDR2 as SVGIG (reference sequence). For the CDR3, the DNA is TGTGCCTGGAGTGTACCTAGGAACACTGAAGCTTTCTTT. Its protein is CAWSVPRNTEAFF.

V usage is TRBV2 and J usage is TRBJ2-5; 7 bases map to TRBD1. This CDR3 contains 22 residues. Per germline, CDR1 SNHLY and CDR2 FYNNEI. V lost 5 bases to trimming and J lost 1 base; unmatched junction nucleotides: 28. DNA for the CDR3: TGTGCCAGCAGTATGGGCTTGAGTAGGGGCAGGGGGACCGCCCCTACCCAAGAGACCCAGTACTTC. Amino acid sequence: CASSMGLSRGRGTAPTQETQYF.

Of note for this clone: The same CDR3 also results from other DNA sequences found in this sample. The CDR3: CALSFSETEPEDTDTQYF. The CDR3 DNA reads TGTGCCCTCAGTTTCAGCGAGACAGAGCCTGAGGACACAGATACGCAGTATTTT. The V and J genes are TRBV7-8 and TRBJ2-3; D is possibly TRBD1 (5 bases). CDR3 length: 18 amino acids. Germline CDR1 and CDR2: SGHVS and FQNEAQ. V gave up 11 bases and J gave up 2 bases, with 29 bases separating them.

The rearrangement uses TRBV7-8 and TRBJ2-1; 14 positions match TRBD2. The CDR3 contains 16 residues. Germline V gene lookup returns CDR1 SGHVS and CDR2 FQNEAQ. J lost 10 bases, V lost 4 bases, and 9 bases had no gene match. This chain's CDR3 is CASSSMTSGGAREQFF. CDR3 nucleotide sequence: TGTGCCAGCAGCTCAATGACTAGCGGGGGGGCCCGGGAGCAGTTCTTC.

J is TRBJ1-2 and V is TRBV5-1; TRBD1 agrees at 8 bases. J was trimmed by 4 bases and V by 4 bases; bases with no gene match: 3. This CDR3 is 13 amino acids long. Germline V gene data show CDR1 as SGHRS and CDR2 as YFSETQ. The DNA for the CDR3 is TGCGCCAGCAGCCCGGGACAGGCCTATGGCTACACCTTC. This codes for CASSPGQAYGYTF.

The CDR3 reads CASSLAGNTEAFF. CDR3 in DNA: TGCGCCAGCAGCTTGGCCGGTAACACTGAAGCTTTCTTT. The chain joins TRBV5-1 to TRBJ1-1; no clear D gene. Deletions cut 0 bases from V and 2 bases from J, with 5 bases between. The CDR3 is 13 residues long. Germline V gene sequence: CDR1 SGHRS, CDR2 YFSETQ.

The V gene is TRBV5-6, the J gene TRBJ2-5, with TRBD2 as a possible D gene (6 bases). The V end was cut by 0 bases, the J end by 3 bases, with 18 bases between. Germline V gene sequence: CDR1 SGHDT, CDR2 YYEEEE. The CDR3 sequence is 17 residues long. The CDR3 DNA sequence: TGTGCCAGCAGCTTGGCCGGGGTTCGTTTAGCGGAAGAGACCCAGTACTTC. Encoded protein: CASSLAGVRLAEETQYF. The variable domain in full, with the rest retrieved from reference TRBV5-6 and TRBJ2-5, is DAGVTQSPTHLIKTRGQQVTLRCSPKSGHDTVSWYQQALGQGPQFIFQYYEEEERQRGNFPDRFSGHQFPNYSSELNVNALLLGDSALYLCASSLAGVRLAEETQYFGPGTRLLVL.

The CDR3 loop reads CASSLTSYNEQFF. DNA for the CDR3: TGCGCCAGCAGCTTGACTAGCTACAATGAGCAGTTCTTC. The V and J genes are TRBV5-1 and TRBJ2-1, with D tentatively TRBD2 (5 bases). The CDR3 runs 13 residues. Trimming left V 1 base short and J 3 bases short, with 5 bases between. Germline lookup yields CDR1 SGHRS and CDR2 YFSETQ.

The chain carries TRBV14 and TRBJ1-1, with D maybe TRBD1 (5 bases). V was trimmed by 2 bases and J by 1 base, leaving 8 bases between them. CDR1 is SGHDN, CDR2 FVKESK, per germline. The CDR3 is 14 amino acids. Here the CDR3 reads CASSQLRGNTEAFF. For the CDR3, the DNA is TGTGCCAGCAGCCAACTTAGGGGGAACACTGAAGCTTTCTTT.

The CDR3 sequence: CASRGQGATGNTIYF. The CDR3 nucleotides read TGTGCCAGCAGGGGACAGGGGGCGACTGGAAACACCATATATTTT. The gene calls are TRBV6-6 and TRBJ1-3; 12 bases are shared with TRBD1. The CDR3 is made up of 15 amino acids. Per the germline V gene, CDR1 is MNHNY and CDR2 is SVGAGI (reference sequence). V was pared by 6 bases and J by 2 bases, with 2 bases of the junction left unmatched.

The chain couples TRBV11-2 to TRBJ1-1, with D unclear. Trimming took 2 bases from V and 12 from J, leaving 16 bases between them. This CDR3 comprises 13 residues. Germline assignment: CDR1 SGHAT and CDR2 FQNNGV. CDR3 loop: CASSLMTRSATFF. The CDR3 bases are TGTGCCAGCAGCTTAATGACCAGGTCGGCAACTTTCTTT.

The V and J genes are TRBV6-6 and TRBJ2-2, with D possibly TRBD1 on 6 matching bases. The V and J ends lost 2 bases and 1 base respectively, with 11 bases between them. Germline V gene data show CDR1 as MNHNY and CDR2 as SVGAGI (reference sequence). CDR3 length: 16 amino acids. CDR3 nucleotide sequence: TGTGCCAGCAGTTACGGGGGCAGCTTGAACACCGGGGAGCTGTTTTTT. It translates to CASSYGGSLNTGELFF.

CDR3 sequence (DNA): TGTGCCAGTAGTACGGGACAGGGTTACAATGAGCAGTTCTTC. Translation: CASSTGQGYNEQFF. V usage is TRBV19 and J usage is TRBJ2-1, with TRBD1 matching over 9 bases. The germline V gene encodes CDR1 LNHDA and CDR2 SQIVND (reference sequence). CDR3 size: 14 residues. V dropped 4 bases and J dropped 4; count of bases not matched to a gene: 2.